This T cell receptor beta chain was sequenced during a study of shared clonotypes between healthy human individuals. CD8 cells regarded as naive lacked CD45RO, were positively chosen for CCR7, and omitted terminally differentiated effector memory CD45RA+ cells. Germline values: CDR1 SGDLS, CDR2 YYNGEE. CDR3 size: 14 residues. Trimming stripped 3 bases from V and 4 bases from J, with 14 bases between. The assay ran at deep level. This table comes from immunoSEQ multiplex PCR, and its TCRdb copy is limited to in-frame clones, with some not included. Of about 2 million clones listed, less than 95% are singletons.

This chain joins TRBV9 and TRBJ2-7, with D perhaps TRBD2 (7 bases). The clonotype originates from a man younger than 35 in good health. Sequenced material: naive CD8+ T cells sorted from blood. The CDR3 coding sequence is TGTGCCAGCAGCGAGGGAGGGGGAGAATACGAGCAGTACTTC. It specifies CASSEGGGEYEQYF.